What follows are 6 T cell receptor beta chains derived from one specimen sequenced in a study of blood T cell repertoires in COVID-19. Clones were sequenced by immunoSEQ multiplex PCR, and TCRdb holds only the in-frame ones, with some missing. The table has fewer than 350,000 clones, roughly 87% seen once. The sequencing input was PBMCs or T cells enriched from blood (not recorded which). Receptors were obtained from a woman under 40 who had recovered from COVID-19.

The chain combines TRBV6-5 with TRBJ2-5; perhaps TRBD2 as D (5 bases). V lost 6 bases to trimming and J lost 5 bases, with 16 bases between them. This CDR3 has 14 residues. The germline V gene has CDR1 MNHEY and CDR2 SVGAGI. CDR3: CASRTTRSAETQYF. CDR3 in DNA: TGTGCCAGCAGGACCACTAGAAGCGCGGAGACCCAGTACTTC.

The chain joins TRBV7-3 to TRBJ1-1; 10 bases agree with TRBD1. This CDR3 comprises 13 residues. In germline, CDR1 is SGHTA, CDR2 FQGTGA. The J segment lost 5 bases and the V segment lost 5 bases, leaving 2 bases of the junction unmatched. The CDR3 bases are TGTGCCAGCAGCGAGGGACAGGGGACTGAAGCTTTCTTT. Amino acids: CASSEGQGTEAFF.

This chain uses TRBV9 with TRBJ1-6; D gene ambiguous. The ends were cut back, 4 bases at V and 6 bases at J, with 14 bases in the middle. Looked up from germline, CDR1 is SGDLS and CDR2 is YYNGEE. The CDR3 has 15 residues. The CDR3 region is CASSPRLLGNSPLHF. CDR3 bases: TGTGCCAGCAGCCCCAGGCTATTGGGTAATTCACCCCTCCACTTT.

This clone was detected only once. At one boundary the junction diverges from the germline segment, which might be a read error. The chain combines TRBV7-6 with TRBJ1-4; D might be TRBD1 (5 bases). CDR1 and CDR2 from the germline V gene are SGHVS and FNYEAQ. The CDR3 is 14 residues long. The CDR3 nucleotides are TGTGCCGTGGGGGATTCCGGGACTAGTGAAAAACTGTTTTTT. Its translation: CAVGDSGTSEKLFF.

The CDR3 region has the DNA TGTGCCAGCAGGCCTTCTAGCGGTGCCCCACTCCGGAACGAGCAGTACTTC. This encodes CASRPSSGAPLRNEQYF. V gene TRBV7-9 combines with J gene TRBJ2-7; 7 bases are a match to TRBD2. The junction had 19 bases not matched to a gene; V was cut back by 6 bases and J by 5 bases. Germline loops: CDR1 SEHNR, CDR2 FQNEAQ (reference sequence). The length of the CDR3 is 17 residues.

The rearrangement links TRBV27 to TRBJ2-1, with 7 bases aligning to TRBD2. The germline CDR1 and CDR2 sequences are MNHEY and SMNVEV (reference sequence). Losses at the gene ends were 6 bases for V and 4 bases for J; bases not matched to a gene: 6. The CDR3 covers 14 residues. The CDR3, as DNA: TGTGCCAGCAGAAGGCGGGAGCGATACAATGAGCAGTTCTTC. Residues: CASRRRERYNEQFF.